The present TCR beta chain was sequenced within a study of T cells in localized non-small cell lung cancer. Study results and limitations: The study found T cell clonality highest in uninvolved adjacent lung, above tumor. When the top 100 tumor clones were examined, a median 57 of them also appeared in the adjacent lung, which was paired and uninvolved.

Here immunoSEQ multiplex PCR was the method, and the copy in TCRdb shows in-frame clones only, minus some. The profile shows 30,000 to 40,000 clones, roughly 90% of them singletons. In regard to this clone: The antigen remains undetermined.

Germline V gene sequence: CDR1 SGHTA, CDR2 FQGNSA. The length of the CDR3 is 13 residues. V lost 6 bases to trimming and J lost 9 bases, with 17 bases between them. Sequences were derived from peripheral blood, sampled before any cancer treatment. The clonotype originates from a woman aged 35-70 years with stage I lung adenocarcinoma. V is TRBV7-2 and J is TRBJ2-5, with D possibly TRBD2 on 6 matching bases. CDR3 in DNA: TGTGCCAGCAGTCGTCAACTAGCCGGGGCCCAGTACTTC. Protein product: CASSRQLAGAQYF. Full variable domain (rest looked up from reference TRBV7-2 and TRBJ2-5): GAGVSQSPSNKVTEKGKDVELRCDPISGHTALYWYRQSLGQGLEFLIYFQGNSAPDKSGLPSDRFSAERTGGSVSTLTIQRTQQEDSAVYLCASSRQLAGAQYFGPGTRLLVL.